This record concerns one T cell receptor beta chain sequence. V was trimmed by 3 bases and J by 1 base, leaving 5 bases between them. CDR3 length: 13 amino acids. From germline, CDR1 is SGHDN and CDR2 FVKESK. These data come from a study of PD-L1 blockade in urothelial cancer. As for the study in general: Before enrollment, 0 to 3 chemotherapy regimens had been given to patients.

The time point denotes: pretreatment peripheral blood. Patients yielded 1 to 8 samples each, pretreatment and on-treatment. Spike-ins of synthetic TCR analog templates went into each PCR. TCRdb's copy holds only in-frame clones and misses some; the assay was immunoSEQ multiplex PCR. Of around 100,000 clones in the sample, roughly 84% were seen once. This specimen consisted of PBMCs, obtained around atezolizumab (anti-PD-L1) treatment. V and J are TRBV14 and TRBJ2-3; D unresolved. This TCR was recovered from a man in his fifties or sixties with urothelial cancer. CDR3: CASSHSGTDTQYF. In DNA form, the CDR3 reads TGTGCCAGCAGCCACTCAGGCACAGATACGCAGTATTTT.